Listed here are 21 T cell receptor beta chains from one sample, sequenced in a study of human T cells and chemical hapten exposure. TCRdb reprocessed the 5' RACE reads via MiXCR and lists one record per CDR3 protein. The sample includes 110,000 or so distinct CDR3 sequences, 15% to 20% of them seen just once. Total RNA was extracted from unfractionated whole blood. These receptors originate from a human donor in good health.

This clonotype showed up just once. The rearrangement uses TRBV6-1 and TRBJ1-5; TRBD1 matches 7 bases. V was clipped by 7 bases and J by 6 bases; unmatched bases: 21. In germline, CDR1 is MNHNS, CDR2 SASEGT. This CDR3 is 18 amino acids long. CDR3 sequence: CASIPLSGTDISAQPQHF. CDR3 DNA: TGTGCCAGCATTCCATTGTCCGGGACAGATATTAGTGCTCAGCCCCAGCATTTT.

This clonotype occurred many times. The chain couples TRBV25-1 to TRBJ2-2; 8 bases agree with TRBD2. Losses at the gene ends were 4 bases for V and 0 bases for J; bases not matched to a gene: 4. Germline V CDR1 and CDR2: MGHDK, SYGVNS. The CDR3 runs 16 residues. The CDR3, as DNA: TGTGCCAGCAGTGTGGGCGGGGGGTCGAACACCGGGGAGCTGTTTTTT. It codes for CASSVGGGSNTGELFF.

The CDR3 DNA reads as TGCGCCAGCAGCCAAGACCCTCGGCCCAGCTACGAGCAGTACTTC. Translated, it gives CASSQDPRPSYEQYF. This chain links TRBV4-1 with TRBJ2-7; D unclear. The CDR3 is 15 residues long. V lost 0 bases to trimming and J lost 3 bases, with 12 bases between them. Looked up from germline, CDR1 is MGHRA and CDR2 is YSYEKL.

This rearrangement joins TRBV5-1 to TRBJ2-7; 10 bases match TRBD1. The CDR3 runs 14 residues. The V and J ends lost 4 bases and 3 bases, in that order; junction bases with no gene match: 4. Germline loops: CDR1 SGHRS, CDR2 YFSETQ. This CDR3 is CASSSGTGDYEQYF. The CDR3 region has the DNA TGCGCCAGCAGCAGCGGGACAGGGGACTACGAGCAGTACTTC.

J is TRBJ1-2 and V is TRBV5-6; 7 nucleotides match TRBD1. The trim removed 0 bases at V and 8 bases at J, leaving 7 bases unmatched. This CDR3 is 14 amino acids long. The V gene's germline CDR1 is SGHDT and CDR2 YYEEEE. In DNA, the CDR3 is TGTGCCAGCAGCTTGGGGAAGGGGGCGCGAGGCTACACCTTC. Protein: CASSLGKGARGYTF.

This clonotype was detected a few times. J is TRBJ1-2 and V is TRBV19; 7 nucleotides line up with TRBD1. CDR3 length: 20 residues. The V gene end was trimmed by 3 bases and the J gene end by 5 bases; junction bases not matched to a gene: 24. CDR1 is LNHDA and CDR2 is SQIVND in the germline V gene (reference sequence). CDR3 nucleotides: TGTGCCAGTAGTATTTCCATGACAGGGTTGTTTTCGTCCAGCCCATATGGCTACACCTTC. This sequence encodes CASSISMTGLFSSSPYGYTF.

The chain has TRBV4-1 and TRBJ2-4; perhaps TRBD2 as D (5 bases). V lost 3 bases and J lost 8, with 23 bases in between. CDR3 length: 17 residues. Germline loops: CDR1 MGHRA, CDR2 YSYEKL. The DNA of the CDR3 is TGCGCCAGCAGCCAGGCCTGGAGGACCGCCCAATGGGACATTCAGTACTTC. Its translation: CASSQAWRTAQWDIQYF.

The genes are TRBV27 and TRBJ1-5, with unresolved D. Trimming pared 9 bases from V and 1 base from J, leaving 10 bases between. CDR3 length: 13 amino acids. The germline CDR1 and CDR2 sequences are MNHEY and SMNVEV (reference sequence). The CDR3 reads CASGVFSNQPQHF. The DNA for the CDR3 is TGTGCCAGTGGGGTTTTCAGCAATCAGCCCCAGCATTTT.

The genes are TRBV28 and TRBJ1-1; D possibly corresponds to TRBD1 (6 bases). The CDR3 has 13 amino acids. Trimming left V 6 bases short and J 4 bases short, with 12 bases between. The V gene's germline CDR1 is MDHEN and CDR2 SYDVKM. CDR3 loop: CASSSTGFTEAFF. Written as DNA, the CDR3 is TGTGCCAGCAGCTCCACAGGGTTCACTGAAGCTTTCTTT.

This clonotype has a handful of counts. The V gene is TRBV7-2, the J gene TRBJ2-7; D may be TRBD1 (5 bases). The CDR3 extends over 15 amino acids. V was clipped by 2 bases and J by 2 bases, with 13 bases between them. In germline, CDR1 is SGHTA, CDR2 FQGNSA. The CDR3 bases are TGTGCCAGCAGCTTAAGCCAGGGCGGTGCCTACGAGCAGTACTTC. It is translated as CASSLSQGGAYEQYF.

The CDR3 sequence: CASRDLNYGYTF. The CDR3 DNA follows: TGTGCCAGCAGGGACCTAAACTATGGCTACACCTTC. The chain has TRBV6-5 and TRBJ1-2, with unresolved D. Germline V gene lookup returns CDR1 MNHEY and CDR2 SVGAGI. The CDR3 runs to 12 residues. Between the trimmed V and J ends, which lost 6 bases and 2 bases, there was a span of 7 bases.

The CDR3, as DNA: TGCAGCACCCGAAGCGGACAGGCGATTAACTATGGCTACACCTTC. Translation gives CSTRSGQAINYGYTF. The chain joins TRBV29-1 to TRBJ1-2, with TRBD1 matching over 7 bases. The trim removed 8 bases at V and 1 base at J, leaving 13 bases unmatched. The germline V gene encodes CDR1 SQVTM and CDR2 ANQGSEA. CDR3 size: 15 residues.

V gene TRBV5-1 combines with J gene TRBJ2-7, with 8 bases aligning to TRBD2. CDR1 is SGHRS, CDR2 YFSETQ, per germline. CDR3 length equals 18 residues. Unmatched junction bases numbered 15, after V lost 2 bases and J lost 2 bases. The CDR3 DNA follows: TGCGCCAGCAGCTTTTTCACTACAACTAGCGGAGCCGCCTACGAGCAGTACTTC. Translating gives CASSFFTTTSGAAYEQYF.

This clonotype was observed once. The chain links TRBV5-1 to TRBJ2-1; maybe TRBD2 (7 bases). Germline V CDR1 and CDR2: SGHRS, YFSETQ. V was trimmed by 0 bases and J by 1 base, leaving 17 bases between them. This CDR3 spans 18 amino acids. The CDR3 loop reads CASSLVQGSGASYNEQFF. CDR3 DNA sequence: TGCGCCAGCAGCTTGGTGCAGGGGAGCGGGGCTTCCTACAATGAGCAGTTCTTC.

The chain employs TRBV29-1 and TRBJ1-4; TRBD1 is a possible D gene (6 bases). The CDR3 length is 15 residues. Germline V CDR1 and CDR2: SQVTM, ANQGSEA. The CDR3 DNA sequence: TGCAGTGGGGGAGTAACGGGGGCGACTAATGAAAAACTGTTTTTT. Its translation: CSGGVTGATNEKLFF.

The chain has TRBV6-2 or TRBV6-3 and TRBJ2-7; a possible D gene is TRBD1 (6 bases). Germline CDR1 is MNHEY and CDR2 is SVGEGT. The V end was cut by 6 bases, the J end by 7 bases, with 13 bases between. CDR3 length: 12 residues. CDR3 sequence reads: CASRDSRREQYF. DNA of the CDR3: TGTGCCAGCAGGGACAGTCGTCGAGAGCAGTACTTC.

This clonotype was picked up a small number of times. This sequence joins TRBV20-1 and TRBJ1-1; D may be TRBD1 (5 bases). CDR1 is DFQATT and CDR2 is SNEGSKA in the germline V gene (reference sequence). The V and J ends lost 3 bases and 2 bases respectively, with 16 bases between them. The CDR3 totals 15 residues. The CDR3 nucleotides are TGCAGTGCTAGGGACACATATTTTGGAAACACTGAAGCTTTCTTT. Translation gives CSARDTYFGNTEAFF.

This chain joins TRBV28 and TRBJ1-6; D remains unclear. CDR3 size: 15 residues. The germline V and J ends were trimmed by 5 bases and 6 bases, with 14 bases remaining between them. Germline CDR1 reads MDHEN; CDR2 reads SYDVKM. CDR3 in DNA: TGTGCCAGCAGTGCGGCACAAGGTCCTAATTCACCCCTCCACTTT. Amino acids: CASSAAQGPNSPLHF.

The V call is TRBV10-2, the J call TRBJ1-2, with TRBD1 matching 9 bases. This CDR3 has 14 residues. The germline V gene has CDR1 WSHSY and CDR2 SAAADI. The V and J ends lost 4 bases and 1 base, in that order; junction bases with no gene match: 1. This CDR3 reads CASSGTGDNYGYTF. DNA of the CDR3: TGCGCCAGCAGTGGGACAGGGGATAACTATGGCTACACCTTC.

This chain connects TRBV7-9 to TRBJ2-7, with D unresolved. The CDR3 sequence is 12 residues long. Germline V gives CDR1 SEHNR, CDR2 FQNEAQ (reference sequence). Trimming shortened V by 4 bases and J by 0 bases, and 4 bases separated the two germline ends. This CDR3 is CASSSNSYEQYF. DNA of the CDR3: TGTGCCAGCAGCTCCAACTCCTACGAGCAGTACTTC.

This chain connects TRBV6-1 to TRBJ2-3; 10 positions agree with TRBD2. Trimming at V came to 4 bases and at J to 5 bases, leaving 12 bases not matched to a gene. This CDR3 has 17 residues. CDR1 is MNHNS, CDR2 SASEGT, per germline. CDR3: CASSALWISGRKDTQYF. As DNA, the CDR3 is TGTGCCAGCAGTGCTTTATGGATTAGCGGGAGGAAAGATACGCAGTATTTT.